This T cell receptor beta chain stems from a study of a mutant IDH1 vaccine in newly diagnosed glioma. The ends lost 2 bases at V and 4 bases at J; junction bases unmatched: 5. CDR1 MNHEY and CDR2 SMNVEV come from the germline V gene (reference sequence). The CDR3 has 14 residues. Time point: week 5, during vaccination. Vaccination used 300 ug of mutant IDH1 20-mer peptide per dose, with topical imiquimod. Comment on this clone: The antigen is unknown.

Method: immunoSEQ multiplex PCR; TCRdb's copy keeps in-frame clones and lacks some. The table lists around 28,000 clones, roughly 90% of them singletons. This sequence originates from a man between 18 and 35 years old with glioma. The sample consisted of PBMCs, taken from a glioma patient whose treatment included an IDH1 peptide vaccine. The rearrangement joins TRBV27 to TRBJ2-7; 7 bases fit TRBD1. The CDR3 DNA is TGTGCCAGCAGTTTAGGGGGACAGTCGTACGAGCAGTACTTC. This gives the protein CASSLGGQSYEQYF.